The text below deals with one T cell receptor beta chain. What it binds is unknown. The germline CDR1 and CDR2 sequences are SNHLY and FYNNEI. The V gene end was trimmed by 3 bases and the J gene end by 4 bases; junction bases not matched to a gene: 2. The CDR3 sequence is 14 residues long. This sample was included in a study of shared clonotypes between healthy human individuals. Study findings and constraints: Only blood underwent sampling, and tissue repertoires likely differ.

Here immunoSEQ multiplex PCR was the method, and the copy in TCRdb shows in-frame clones only, minus some. The sample has some 2,000,000 clones; roughly 95% are singletons. The TCR comes from a man between 18 and 29 years old in good health. Sequenced sample: naive CD4+ T cells sorted from blood. Noted subset: CD45RA+ positively selected. The chain recombines TRBV2 with TRBJ2-7, with 11 bases identical to TRBD2. In DNA form, the CDR3 reads TGTGCCAGCAGTGAGGGGACTAGCGGATACGAGCAGTACTTC. The encoded protein is CASSEGTSGYEQYF.